This TCR beta chain was observed in a study of T and B cells in COVID-19 patients. Study information: COVID-19 patients gave peripheral blood either during active infection or after recovery.

The CDR3 runs 13 residues. Deletions cut 3 bases from V and 2 bases from J, with 2 bases between. Germline assignment: CDR1 MNHEY and CDR2 SMNVEV (reference sequence). Study-level points and caveats: Patients with COVID-19 reportedly showed strongly skewed T cell receptor beta variable and joining gene usage.

Each TRB amplification used about 250-550 ng of genomic DNA from blood. Within the sample, this clonotype is medium-sized. Its antigen remains unidentified. BIOMED2 TRB-A/B primer pools were used in multiplex TRB PCR. TCRdb reanalysed the multiplex PCR reads using MiXCR and keeps one entry per CDR3 protein. This sample has some 4,100 distinct CDR3 sequences, with around 20% found just once. The TCR originated in a human donor with active COVID-19. This rearrangement joins TRBV27 to TRBJ2-6, with no clear D. Sequences were obtained from blood. As DNA, the CDR3 is TGTGCCAGCAGTTTCCCTGGGGCCAACGTCCTGACTTTC. Translating gives CASSFPGANVLTF.